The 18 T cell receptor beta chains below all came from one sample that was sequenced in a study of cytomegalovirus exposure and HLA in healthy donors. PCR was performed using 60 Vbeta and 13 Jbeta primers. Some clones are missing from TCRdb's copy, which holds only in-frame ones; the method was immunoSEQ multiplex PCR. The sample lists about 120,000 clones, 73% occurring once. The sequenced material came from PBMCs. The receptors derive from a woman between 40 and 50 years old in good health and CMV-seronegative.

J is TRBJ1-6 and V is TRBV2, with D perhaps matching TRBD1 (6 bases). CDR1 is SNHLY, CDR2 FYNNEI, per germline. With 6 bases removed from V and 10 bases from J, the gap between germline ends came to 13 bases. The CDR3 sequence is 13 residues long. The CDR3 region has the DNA TGTGCCAGCAGACCGGACAGAGGCTCACCCCTCCACTTT. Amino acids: CASRPDRGSPLHF.

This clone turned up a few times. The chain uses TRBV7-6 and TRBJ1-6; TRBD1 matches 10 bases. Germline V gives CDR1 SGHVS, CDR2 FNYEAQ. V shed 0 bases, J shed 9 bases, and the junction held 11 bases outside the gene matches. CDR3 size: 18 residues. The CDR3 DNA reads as TGTGCCAGCAGCTTAGCTTACCGGGACAGGGGAGTAGGTTCACCCCTCCACTTT. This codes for CASSLAYRDRGVGSPLHF. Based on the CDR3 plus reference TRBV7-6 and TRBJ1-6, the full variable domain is GAGVSQSPRYKVTKRGQDVALRCDPISGHVSLYWYRQALGQGPEFLTYFNYEAQQDKSGLPNDRFSAERPEGSISTLTIQRTEQRDSAMYRCASSLAYRDRGVGSPLHFGNGTRLTVT.

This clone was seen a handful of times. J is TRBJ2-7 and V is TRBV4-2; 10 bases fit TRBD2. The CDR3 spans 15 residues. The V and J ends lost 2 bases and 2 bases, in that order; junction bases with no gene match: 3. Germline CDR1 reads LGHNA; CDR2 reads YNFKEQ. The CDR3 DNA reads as TGTGCCAGCAGCCAACAACTAGCGGGAACCTACGAGCAGTACTTC. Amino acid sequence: CASSQQLAGTYEQYF.

As DNA, the CDR3 is TGTGCCAGCTCAACAGCGGTTCAAGAGACCCAGTACTTC. Its translation is CASSTAVQETQYF. The rearrangement joins TRBV18 to TRBJ2-5; possible D gene TRBD2, 5 bases. This CDR3 spans 13 amino acids. The germline gives CDR1 KGHSH, CDR2 LQKENI. The ends were cut back, 5 bases at V and 2 bases at J, with 9 bases in the middle.

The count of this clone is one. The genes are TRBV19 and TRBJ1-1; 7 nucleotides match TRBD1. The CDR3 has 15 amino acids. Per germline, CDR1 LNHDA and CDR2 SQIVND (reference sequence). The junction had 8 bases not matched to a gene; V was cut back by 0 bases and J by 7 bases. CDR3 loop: CASSIEGQGVGEAFF. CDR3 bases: TGTGCCAGTAGTATAGAGGGGCAGGGGGTCGGTGAAGCTTTCTTT.

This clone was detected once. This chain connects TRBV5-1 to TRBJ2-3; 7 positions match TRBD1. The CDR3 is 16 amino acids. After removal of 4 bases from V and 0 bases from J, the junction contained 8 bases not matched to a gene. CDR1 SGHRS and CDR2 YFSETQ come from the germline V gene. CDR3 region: CASSPPGTESTDTQYF. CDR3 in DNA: TGCGCCAGCAGCCCTCCCGGGACAGAGAGCACAGATACGCAGTATTTT.

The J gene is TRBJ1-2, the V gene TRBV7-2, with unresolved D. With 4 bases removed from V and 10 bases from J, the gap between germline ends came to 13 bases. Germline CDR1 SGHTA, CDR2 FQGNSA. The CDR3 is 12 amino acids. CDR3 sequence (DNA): TGTGCCAGCAGCTCCGTGGGCCTATACTACACCTTC. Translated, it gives CASSSVGLYYTF.

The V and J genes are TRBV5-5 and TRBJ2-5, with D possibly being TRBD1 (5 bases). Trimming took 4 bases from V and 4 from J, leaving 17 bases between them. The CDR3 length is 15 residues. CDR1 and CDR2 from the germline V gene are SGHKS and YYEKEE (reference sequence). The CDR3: CASSHGQGLPETQYF. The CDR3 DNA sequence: TGTGCCAGCAGCCATGGTCAGGGATTACCAGAGACCCAGTACTTC.

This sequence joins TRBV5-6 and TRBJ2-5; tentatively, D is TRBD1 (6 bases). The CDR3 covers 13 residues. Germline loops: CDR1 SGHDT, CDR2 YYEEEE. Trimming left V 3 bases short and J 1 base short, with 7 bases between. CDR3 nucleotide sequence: TGTGCCAGCAGCTGGGACACCCAAGAGACCCAGTACTTC. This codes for CASSWDTQETQYF.

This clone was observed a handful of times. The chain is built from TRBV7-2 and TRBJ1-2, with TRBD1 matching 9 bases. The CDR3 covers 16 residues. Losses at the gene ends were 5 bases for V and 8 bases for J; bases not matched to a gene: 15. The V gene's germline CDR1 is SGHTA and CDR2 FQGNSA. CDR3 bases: TGTGCCAGCAGCCCAGAACAGGGGGCAATAATATGGGGCTACACCTTC. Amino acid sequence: CASSPEQGAIIWGYTF.

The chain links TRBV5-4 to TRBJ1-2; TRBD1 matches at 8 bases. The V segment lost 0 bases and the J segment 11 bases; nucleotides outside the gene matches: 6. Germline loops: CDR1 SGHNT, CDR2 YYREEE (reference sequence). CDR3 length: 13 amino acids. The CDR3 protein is CASSLENRGIYTF. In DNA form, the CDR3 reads TGTGCCAGCAGCTTGGAGAACAGGGGGATATACACCTTC.

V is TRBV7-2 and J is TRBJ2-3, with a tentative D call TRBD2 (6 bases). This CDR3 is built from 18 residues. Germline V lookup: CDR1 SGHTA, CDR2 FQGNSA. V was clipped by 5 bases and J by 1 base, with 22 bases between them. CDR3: CASSVSAGWGPRTDTQYF. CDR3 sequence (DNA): TGTGCCAGCAGCGTTAGCGCGGGGTGGGGACCTCGCACAGATACGCAGTATTTT.

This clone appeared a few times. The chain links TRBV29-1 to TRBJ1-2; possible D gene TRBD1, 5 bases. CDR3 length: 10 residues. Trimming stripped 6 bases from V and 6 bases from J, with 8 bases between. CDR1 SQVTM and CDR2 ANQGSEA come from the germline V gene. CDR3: CSVGLDGYTF. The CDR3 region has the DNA TGCAGCGTGGGGCTTGATGGCTACACCTTC.

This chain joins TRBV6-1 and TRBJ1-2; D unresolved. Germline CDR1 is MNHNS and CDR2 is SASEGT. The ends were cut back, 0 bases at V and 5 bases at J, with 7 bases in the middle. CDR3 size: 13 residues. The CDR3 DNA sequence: TGTGCCAGCAGTGAAGCTTTACAATATGGCTACACCTTC. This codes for CASSEALQYGYTF.

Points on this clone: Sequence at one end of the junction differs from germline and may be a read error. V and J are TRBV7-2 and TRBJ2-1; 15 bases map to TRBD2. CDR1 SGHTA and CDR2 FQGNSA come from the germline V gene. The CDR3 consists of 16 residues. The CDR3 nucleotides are TGTGCCAGCAGCTTAGCGGGACTAGCGGGAGGCAATGAGCGGTTCTTC. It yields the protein CASSLAGLAGGNERFF. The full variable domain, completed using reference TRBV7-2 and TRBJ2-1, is GAGVSQSPSNKVTEKGKDVELRCDPISGHTALYWYRQSLGQGLEFLIYFQGNSAPDKSGLPSDRFSAERTGGSVSTLTIQRTQQEDSAVYLCASSLAGLAGGNERFFGPGTRLTVL.

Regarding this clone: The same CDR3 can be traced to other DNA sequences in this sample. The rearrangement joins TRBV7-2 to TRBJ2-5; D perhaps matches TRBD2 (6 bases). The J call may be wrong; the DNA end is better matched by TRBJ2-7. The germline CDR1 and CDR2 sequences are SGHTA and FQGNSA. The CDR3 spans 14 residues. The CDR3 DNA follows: TGTGCCAGCAGCCCCCCCGGGGGAACCTACGAGCAGTACTTC. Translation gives CASSPPGGTYEQYF.

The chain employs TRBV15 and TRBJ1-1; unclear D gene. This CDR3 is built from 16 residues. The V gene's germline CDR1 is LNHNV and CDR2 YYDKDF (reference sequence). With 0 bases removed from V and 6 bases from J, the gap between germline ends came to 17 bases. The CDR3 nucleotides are TGTGCCACCAGCAGAGATCGGGAAGGCCGTGGGGCTGAAGCTTTCTTT. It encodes CATSRDREGRGAEAFF.

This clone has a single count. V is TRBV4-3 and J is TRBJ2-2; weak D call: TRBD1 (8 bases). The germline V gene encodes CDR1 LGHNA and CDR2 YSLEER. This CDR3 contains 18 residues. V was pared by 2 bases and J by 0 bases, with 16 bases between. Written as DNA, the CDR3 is TGCGCCAGCAGCCAACCATGGGAGGGACAGGCGAACACCGGGGAGCTGTTTTTT. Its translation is CASSQPWEGQANTGELFF.